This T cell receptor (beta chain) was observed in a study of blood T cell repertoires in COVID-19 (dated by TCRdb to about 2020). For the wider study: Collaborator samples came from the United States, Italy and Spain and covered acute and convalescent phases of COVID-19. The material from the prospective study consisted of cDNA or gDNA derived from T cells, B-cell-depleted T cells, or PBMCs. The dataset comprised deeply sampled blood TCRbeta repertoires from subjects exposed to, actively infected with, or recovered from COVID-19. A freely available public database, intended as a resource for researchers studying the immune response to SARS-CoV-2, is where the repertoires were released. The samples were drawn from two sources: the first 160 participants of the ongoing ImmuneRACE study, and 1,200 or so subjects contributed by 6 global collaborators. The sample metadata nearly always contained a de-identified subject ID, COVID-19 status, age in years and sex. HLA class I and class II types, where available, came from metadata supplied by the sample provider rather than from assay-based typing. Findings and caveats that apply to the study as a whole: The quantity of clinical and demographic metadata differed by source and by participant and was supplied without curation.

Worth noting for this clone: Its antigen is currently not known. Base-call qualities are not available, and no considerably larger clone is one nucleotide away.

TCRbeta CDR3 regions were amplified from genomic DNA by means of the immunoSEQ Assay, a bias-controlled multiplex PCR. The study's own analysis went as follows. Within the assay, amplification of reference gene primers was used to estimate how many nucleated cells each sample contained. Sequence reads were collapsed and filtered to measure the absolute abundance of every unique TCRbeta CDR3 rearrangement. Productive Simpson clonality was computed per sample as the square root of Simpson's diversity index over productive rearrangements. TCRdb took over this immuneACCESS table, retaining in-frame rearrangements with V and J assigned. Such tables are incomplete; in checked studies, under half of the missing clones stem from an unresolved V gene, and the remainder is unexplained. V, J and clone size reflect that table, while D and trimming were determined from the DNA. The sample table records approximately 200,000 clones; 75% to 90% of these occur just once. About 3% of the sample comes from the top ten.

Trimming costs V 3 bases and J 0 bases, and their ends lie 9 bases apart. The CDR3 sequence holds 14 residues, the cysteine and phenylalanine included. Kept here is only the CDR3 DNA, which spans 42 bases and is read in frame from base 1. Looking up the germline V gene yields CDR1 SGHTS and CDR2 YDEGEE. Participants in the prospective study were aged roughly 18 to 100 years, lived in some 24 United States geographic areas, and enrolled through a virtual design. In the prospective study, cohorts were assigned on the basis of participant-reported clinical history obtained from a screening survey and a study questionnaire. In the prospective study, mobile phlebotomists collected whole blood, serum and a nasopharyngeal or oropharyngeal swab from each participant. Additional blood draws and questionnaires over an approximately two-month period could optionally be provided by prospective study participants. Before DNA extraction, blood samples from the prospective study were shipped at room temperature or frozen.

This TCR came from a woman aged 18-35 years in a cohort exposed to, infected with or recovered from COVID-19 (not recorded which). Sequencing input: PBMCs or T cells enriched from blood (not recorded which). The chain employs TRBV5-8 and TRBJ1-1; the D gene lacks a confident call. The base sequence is TGTGCCAGCAGCTATCCGGGGATGAACACTGAAGCTTTCTTT. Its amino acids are CASSYPGMNTEAFF.